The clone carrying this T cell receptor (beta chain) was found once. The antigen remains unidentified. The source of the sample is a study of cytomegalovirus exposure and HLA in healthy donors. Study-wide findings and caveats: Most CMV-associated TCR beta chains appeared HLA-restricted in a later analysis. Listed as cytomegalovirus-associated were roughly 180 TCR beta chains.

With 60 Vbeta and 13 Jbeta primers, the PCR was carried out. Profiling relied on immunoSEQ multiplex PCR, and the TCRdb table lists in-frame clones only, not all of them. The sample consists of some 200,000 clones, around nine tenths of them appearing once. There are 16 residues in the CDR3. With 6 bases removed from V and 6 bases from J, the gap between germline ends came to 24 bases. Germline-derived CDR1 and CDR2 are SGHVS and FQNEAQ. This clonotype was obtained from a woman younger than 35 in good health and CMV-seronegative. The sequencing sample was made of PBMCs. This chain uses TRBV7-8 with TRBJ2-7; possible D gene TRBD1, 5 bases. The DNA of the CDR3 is TGTGCCAGCAGAATAACATGGACACCCAATCCCCCCGAGCAGTACTTC. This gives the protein CASRITWTPNPPEQYF.